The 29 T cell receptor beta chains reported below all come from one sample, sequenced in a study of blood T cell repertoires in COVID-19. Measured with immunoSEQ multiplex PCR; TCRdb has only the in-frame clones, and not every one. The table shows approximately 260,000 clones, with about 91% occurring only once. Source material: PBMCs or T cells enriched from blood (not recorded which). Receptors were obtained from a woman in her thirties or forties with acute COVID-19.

The CDR3 sequence: CASSVALEVSGNTIYF. CDR3 bases: TGTGCCAGCAGCGTAGCTCTAGAGGTCTCTGGAAACACCATATATTTT. The rearrangement joins TRBV9 to TRBJ1-3; D is uncertain. CDR1 and CDR2 from the germline V gene are SGDLS and YYNGEE. This CDR3 contains 16 residues. Between the trimmed V and J ends, which lost 0 bases and 0 bases, there was a span of 10 bases.

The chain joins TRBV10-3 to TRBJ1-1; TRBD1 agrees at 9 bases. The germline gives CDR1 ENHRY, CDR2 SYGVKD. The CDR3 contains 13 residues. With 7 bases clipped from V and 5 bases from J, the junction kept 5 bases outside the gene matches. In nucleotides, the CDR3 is TGTGCCATCAAGGGACAGGGATATACTGAAGCTTTCTTT. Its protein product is CAIKGQGYTEAFF.

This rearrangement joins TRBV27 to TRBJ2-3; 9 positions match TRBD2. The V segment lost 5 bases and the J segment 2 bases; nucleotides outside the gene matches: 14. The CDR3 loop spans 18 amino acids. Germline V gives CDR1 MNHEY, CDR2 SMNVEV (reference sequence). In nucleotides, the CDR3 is TGTGCCAGCAGTCCCGCGGGGGGGCTAGCGACTAACACAGATACGCAGTATTTT. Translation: CASSPAGGLATNTDTQYF.

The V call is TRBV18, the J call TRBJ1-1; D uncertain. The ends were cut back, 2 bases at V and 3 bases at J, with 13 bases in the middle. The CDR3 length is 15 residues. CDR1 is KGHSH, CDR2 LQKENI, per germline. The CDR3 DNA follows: TGTGCCAGCTCACCATTAGGTCCAGCGTACACTGAAGCTTTCTTT. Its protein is CASSPLGPAYTEAFF.

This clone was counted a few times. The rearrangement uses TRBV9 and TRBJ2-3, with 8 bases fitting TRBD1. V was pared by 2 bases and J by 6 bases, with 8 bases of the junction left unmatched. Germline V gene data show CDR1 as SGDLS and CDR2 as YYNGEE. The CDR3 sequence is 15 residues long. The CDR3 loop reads CASSVTGVATDTQYF. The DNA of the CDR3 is TGTGCCAGCAGCGTGACAGGGGTTGCCACGGATACGCAGTATTTT. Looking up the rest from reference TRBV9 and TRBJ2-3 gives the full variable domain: DSGVTQTPKHLITATGQRVTLRCSPRSGDLSVYWYQQSLDQGLQFLIQYYNGEERAKGNILERFSAQQFPDLHSELNLSSLELGDSALYFCASSVTGVATDTQYFGPGTRLTVL.

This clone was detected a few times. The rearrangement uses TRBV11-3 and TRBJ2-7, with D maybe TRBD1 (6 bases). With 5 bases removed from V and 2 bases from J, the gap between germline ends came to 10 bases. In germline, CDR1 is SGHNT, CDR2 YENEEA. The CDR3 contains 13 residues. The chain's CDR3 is CASSQDSAYEQYF. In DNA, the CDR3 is TGTGCCAGCAGCCAGGACAGCGCCTACGAGCAGTACTTC.

The CDR3 DNA is TGTGCCAGCAGCGACCTAAGGCAGGGGATCAACACTGAAGCTTTCTTT. Translating gives CASSDLRQGINTEAFF. The chain links TRBV11-2 to TRBJ1-1; D is perhaps TRBD1 (6 bases). The CDR3 length is 16 residues. Trimming took 5 bases from V and 2 from J, leaving 18 bases between them. The germline V gene has CDR1 SGHAT and CDR2 FQNNGV. Complete variable domain (other parts from reference TRBV11-2 and TRBJ1-1): EAGVAQSPRYKIIEKRQSVAFWCNPISGHATLYWYQQILGQGPKLLIQFQNNGVVDDSQLPKDRFSAERLKGVDSTLKIQPAKLEDSAVYLCASSDLRQGINTEAFFGQGTRLTVV.

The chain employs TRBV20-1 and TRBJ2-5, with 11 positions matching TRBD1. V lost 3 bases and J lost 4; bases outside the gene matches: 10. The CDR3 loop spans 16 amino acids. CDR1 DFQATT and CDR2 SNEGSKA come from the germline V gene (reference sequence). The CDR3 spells CSASSSDRGRLETQYF. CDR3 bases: TGCAGTGCTAGTAGTTCGGACAGGGGGCGATTAGAGACCCAGTACTTC.

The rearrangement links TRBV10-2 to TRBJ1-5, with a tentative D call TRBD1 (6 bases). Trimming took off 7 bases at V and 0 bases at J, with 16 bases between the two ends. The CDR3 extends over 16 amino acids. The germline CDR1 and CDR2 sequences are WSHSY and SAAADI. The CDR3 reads CASTRGTGNSNQPQHF. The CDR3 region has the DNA TGCGCCAGCACAAGAGGAACAGGGAATAGCAATCAGCCCCAGCATTTT.

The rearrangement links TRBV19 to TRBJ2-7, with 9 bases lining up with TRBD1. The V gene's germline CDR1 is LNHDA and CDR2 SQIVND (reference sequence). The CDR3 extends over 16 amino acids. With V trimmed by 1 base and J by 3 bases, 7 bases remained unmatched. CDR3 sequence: CASSIGGTGKVYEQYF. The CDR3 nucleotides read TGTGCCAGTAGTATAGGAGGGACAGGGAAAGTCTACGAGCAGTACTTC.

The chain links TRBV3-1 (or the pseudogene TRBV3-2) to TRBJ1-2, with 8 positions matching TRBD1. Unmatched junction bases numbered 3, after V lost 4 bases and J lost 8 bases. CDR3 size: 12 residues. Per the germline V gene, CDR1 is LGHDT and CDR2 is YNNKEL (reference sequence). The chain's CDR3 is CASSRQGSGYTF. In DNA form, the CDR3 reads TGTGCCAGCAGCCGACAGGGGAGCGGCTACACCTTC.

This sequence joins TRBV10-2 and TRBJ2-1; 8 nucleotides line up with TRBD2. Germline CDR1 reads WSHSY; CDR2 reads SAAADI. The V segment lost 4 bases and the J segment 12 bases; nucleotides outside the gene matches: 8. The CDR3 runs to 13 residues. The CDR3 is CASSGSSGTPQFF. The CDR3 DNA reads TGCGCCAGCAGTGGGAGTAGCGGGACCCCGCAGTTCTTC.

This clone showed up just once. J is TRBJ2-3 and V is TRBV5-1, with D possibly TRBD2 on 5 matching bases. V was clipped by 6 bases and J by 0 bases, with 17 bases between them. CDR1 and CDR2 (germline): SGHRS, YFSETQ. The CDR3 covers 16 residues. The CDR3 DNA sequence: TGCGCCAGCACGCAAGGGTCGGGGTACAGCACAGATACGCAGTATTTT. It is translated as CASTQGSGYSTDTQYF.

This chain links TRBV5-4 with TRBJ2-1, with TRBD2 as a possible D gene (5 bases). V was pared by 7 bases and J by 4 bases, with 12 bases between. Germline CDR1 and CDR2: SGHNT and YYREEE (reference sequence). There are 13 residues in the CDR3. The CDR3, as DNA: TGTGCCAGCTGGCGAGGGAATTACAATGAGCAGTTCTTC. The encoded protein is CASWRGNYNEQFF.

In nucleotides, the CDR3 is TGTGCCAGTAGTACTCGACAGGGGGCGAACACCGGGGAGCTGTTTTTT. Translated, it gives CASSTRQGANTGELFF. The chain has TRBV19 and TRBJ2-2; 9 bases map to TRBD1. There are 16 residues in the CDR3. After removal of 4 bases from V and 0 bases from J, the junction contained 3 bases not matched to a gene. Germline values: CDR1 LNHDA, CDR2 SQIVND (reference sequence).

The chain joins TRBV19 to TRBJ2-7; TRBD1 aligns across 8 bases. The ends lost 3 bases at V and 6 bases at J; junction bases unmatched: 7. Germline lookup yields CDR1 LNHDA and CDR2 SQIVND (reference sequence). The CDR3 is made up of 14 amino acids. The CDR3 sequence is CASSIVQGASEQYF. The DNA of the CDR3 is TGTGCCAGTAGTATTGTTCAGGGGGCGAGCGAGCAGTACTTC.

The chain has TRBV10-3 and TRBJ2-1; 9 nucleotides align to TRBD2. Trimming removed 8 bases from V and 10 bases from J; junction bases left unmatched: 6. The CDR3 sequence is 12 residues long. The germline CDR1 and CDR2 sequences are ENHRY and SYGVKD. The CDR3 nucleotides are TGTGCCATCGGTAAGCGGGAGGAAGAGCAGTTCTTC. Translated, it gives CAIGKREEEQFF.

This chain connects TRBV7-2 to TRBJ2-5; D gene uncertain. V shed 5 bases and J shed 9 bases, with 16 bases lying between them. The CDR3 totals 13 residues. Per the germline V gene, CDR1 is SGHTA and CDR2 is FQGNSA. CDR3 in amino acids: CASSRDSGRAQYF. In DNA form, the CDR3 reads TGTGCCAGCAGCCGCGATTCCGGTCGGGCCCAGTACTTC.

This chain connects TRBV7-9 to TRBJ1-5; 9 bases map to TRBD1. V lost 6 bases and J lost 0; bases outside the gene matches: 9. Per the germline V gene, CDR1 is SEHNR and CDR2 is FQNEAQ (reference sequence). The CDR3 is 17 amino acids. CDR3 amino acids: CASRIQGAGGSNQPQHF. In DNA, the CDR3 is TGTGCCAGCAGGATACAGGGGGCAGGGGGTAGCAATCAGCCCCAGCATTTT.

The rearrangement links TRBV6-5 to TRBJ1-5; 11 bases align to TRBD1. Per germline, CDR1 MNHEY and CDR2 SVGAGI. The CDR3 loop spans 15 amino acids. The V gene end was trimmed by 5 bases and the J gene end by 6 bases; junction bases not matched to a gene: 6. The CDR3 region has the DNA TGTGCCAGCAGTCTTGGACAGGGGGCTAGTCAGCCCCAGCATTTT. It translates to CASSLGQGASQPQHF.

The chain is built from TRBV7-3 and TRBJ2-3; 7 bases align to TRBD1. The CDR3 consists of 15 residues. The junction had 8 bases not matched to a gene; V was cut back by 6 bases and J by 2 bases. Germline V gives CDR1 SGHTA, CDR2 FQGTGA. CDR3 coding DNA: TGTGCCAGCAGTTATGCCGGGACAGTCACAGATACGCAGTATTTT. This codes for CASSYAGTVTDTQYF.

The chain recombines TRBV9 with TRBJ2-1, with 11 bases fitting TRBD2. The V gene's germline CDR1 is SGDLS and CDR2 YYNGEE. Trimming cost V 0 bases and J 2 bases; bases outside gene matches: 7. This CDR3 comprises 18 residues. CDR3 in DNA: TGTGCCAGCAGCGTAGGCCATAAACTAGCGGGAGCCTACAATGAGCAGTTCTTC. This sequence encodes CASSVGHKLAGAYNEQFF.

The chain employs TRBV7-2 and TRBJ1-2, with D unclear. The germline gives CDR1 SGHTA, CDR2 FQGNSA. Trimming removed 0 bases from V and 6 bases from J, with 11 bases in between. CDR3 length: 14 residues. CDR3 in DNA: TGTGCCAGCAGCTTAGCACAGAAGGAGGATGGCTACACCTTC. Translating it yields CASSLAQKEDGYTF.

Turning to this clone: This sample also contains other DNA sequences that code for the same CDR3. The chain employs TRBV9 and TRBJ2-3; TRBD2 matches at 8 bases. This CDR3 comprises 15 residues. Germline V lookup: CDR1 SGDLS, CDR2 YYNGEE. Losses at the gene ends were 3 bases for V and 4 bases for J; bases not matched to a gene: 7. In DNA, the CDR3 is TGTGCCAGCAGCGGGAGCGGGAGAGGGGCAGATACGCAGTATTTT. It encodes CASSGSGRGADTQYF.

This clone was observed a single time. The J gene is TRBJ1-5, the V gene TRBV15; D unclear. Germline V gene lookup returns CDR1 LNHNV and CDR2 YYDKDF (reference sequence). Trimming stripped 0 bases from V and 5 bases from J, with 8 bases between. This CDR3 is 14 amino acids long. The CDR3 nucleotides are TGTGCCACCAGCAGAGATTCGGAGGATCAGCCCCAGCATTTT. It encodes CATSRDSEDQPQHF.

The CDR3 nucleotides read TGTGCCAGCAGAGCCTCTAGCGGGTTCTTCTTC. Encoded protein: CASRASSGFFF. The chain couples TRBV7-9 to TRBJ2-1; TRBD2 aligns across 8 bases. Per the germline V gene, CDR1 is SEHNR and CDR2 is FQNEAQ (reference sequence). This CDR3 is 11 amino acids long. V shed 6 bases, J shed 16 bases, and the junction held 8 bases outside the gene matches.

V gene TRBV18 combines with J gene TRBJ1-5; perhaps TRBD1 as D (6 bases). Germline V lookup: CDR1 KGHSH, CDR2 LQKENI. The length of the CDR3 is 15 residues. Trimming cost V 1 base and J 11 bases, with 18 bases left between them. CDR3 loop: CASSPQGGGPVAQHF. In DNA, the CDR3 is TGTGCCAGCTCACCACAGGGAGGGGGACCAGTGGCCCAGCATTTT.

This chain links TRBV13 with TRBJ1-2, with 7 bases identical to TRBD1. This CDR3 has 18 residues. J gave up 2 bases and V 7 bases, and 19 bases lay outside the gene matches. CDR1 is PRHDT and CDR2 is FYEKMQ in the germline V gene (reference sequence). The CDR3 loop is CASTLTLTGTPSNYGYTF. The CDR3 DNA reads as TGTGCCAGCACCCTTACCTTGACAGGGACTCCCTCGAACTATGGCTACACCTTC.

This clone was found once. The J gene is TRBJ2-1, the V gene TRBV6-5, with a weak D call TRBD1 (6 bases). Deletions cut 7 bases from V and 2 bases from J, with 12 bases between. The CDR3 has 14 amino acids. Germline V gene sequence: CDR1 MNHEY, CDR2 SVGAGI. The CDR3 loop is CASKGEQTYNEQFF. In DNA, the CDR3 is TGTGCCAGCAAGGGGGAGCAGACCTACAATGAGCAGTTCTTC.